This T cell receptor (beta chain) stems from a study of identifying expanded T cells in peripheral blood. Study-level findings and limits: Across healthy donors, higher total template counts meant significantly greater roughly 2-week count variance. Over two and four weeks, about 16 and 19 clones changed, versus approximately 1.2 between replicates.

Sequencing used immunoSEQ multiplex PCR; TCRdb keeps in-frame clones, though not all of them. In the table there are 100,000 to 150,000 clones, approximately 86% of which are singletons. The CDR3 sequence is 14 residues long. The germline V and J ends were trimmed by 1 base and 1 base, with 7 bases remaining between them. Germline lookup yields CDR1 LNHDA and CDR2 SQIVND (reference sequence). Collection occurred without any documented infections or immune events in donors. Details on this clone: Its cognate antigen is unknown.

The sequenced sample consisted of blood. The receptor was derived from a person aged 18 to 69 in good health. V is TRBV19 and J is TRBJ1-1; no clear D gene. CDR3 nucleotide sequence: TGTGCCAGTAGTATAGCACCGGCGAACACTGAAGCTTTCTTT. Translating gives CASSIAPANTEAFF. The full variable domain, completed using reference TRBV19 and TRBJ1-1, is DGGITQSPKYLFRKEGQNVTLSCEQNLNHDAMYWYRQDPGQGLRLIYYSQIVNDFQKGDIAEGYSVSREKKESFPLTVTSAQKNPTAFYLCASSIAPANTEAFFGQGTRLTVV.